The rows below give T cell receptor beta chains drawn from one sample of a study of blood T cell repertoires in COVID-19. The repertoire was sequenced with immunoSEQ multiplex PCR; TCRdb's copy has only in-frame clones and lacks some. This repertoire shows some 70,000 clones, 90% found once; its top ten account for 5.5% to 8.5%. Sequencing was performed on peripheral blood. Receptors originate from a woman older than 75 with active COVID-19. Each CDR3 is given with its conserved first and last residue. Fields, in order: V gene, CDR3 length, J gene, clone size, D gene, CDR3 protein, CDR3 DNA. The D gene is left open where the match is weak. Clone size is given for some rows only: seen once, a few or many times, or a class if the clone is expanded.

TRBV6-2/TRBV6-3	14	TRBJ2-1	once	TRBD2	CASSGLAGYNEQFF	TGTGCCAGCAGTGGACTAGCGGGGTACAATGAGCAGTTCTTC
TRBV5-4	14	TRBJ2-3	once	TRBD2	CASSRLAERDTQYF	TGTGCCAGCAGCCGACTAGCAGAGCGAGATACGCAGTATTTT
TRBV28	13	TRBJ2-7	.	TRBD2	CASKTGGGVEQYF	TGTGCCAGCAAGACGGGTGGGGGGGTCGAGCAGTACTTC
TRBV5-5	15	TRBJ2-7	.	TRBD1	CASSLVQGVSYEQYF	TGTGCCAGCAGCTTGGTCCAGGGGGTCTCCTACGAGCAGTACTTC
TRBV20-1	11	TRBJ2-3	.	.	CSARSSDTQYF	TGCAGTGCTAGGAGTTCAGATACGCAGTATTTT
TRBV28	15	TRBJ2-2	.	TRBD2	CASSLAGGRTGELFF	TGTGCCAGCAGTTTAGCGGGAGGACGGACCGGGGAGCTGTTTTTT
TRBV15	13	TRBJ2-1	.	TRBD1	CATRPRGNNEQFF	TGTGCCACCAGGCCCAGGGGGAACAATGAGCAGTTCTTC
TRBV7-2	19	TRBJ2-2	.	TRBD2	CASSPKRASGTMGTGELFF	TGTGCCAGCAGCCCCAAAAGGGCTAGCGGGACCATGGGAACCGGGGAGCTGTTTTTT
TRBV7-8	13	TRBJ2-7	once	TRBD1	CASSYQQGAEQYF	TGTGCCAGCAGCTACCAACAGGGGGCCGAGCAGTACTTC
TRBV14	20	TRBJ2-7	.	TRBD2	CASSQATDSGLAGETGEQYF	TGTGCCAGCAGCCAAGCCACGGACTCCGGACTAGCGGGAGAAACGGGGGAGCAGTACTTC
TRBV7-3	19	TRBJ2-2	.	TRBD2	CASSPRGGLAGQNTGELFF	TGTGCCAGCAGCCCCAGGGGGGGACTAGCGGGGCAGAACACCGGGGAGCTGTTTTTT
TRBV30	11	TRBJ2-1	.	.	CAWSARTEQFF	TGTGCCTGGAGTGCCCGGACAGAGCAGTTCTTC
TRBV3-1/TRBV3-2	15	TRBJ2-5	.	.	CASSQALASQETQYF	TGTGCCAGCAGCCAAGCGTTGGCCAGCCAAGAGACCCAGTACTTC
TRBV30	14	TRBJ1-5	.	.	CAWSRGPSNQPQHF	TGTGCCTGGTCGCGGGGCCCTAGCAATCAGCCCCAGCATTTT
TRBV5-1	15	TRBJ2-2	.	TRBD1	CASAPTGAVTGELFF	TGCGCCAGCGCCCCGACAGGGGCGGTCACCGGGGAGCTGTTTTTT
TRBV10-3	14	TRBJ2-5	.	.	CAIRTRQTQETQYF	TGTGCCATCAGGACCAGACAGACACAAGAGACCCAGTACTTC
TRBV10-3	13	TRBJ2-1	.	TRBD2	CAIRGEGGYEQFF	TGTGCCATCAGAGGGGAGGGCGGCTATGAGCAGTTCTTC
TRBV29-1	11	TRBJ2-5	.	.	CSVEDRETQYF	TGCAGCGTTGAAGATCGAGAGACCCAGTACTTC
TRBV5-4	17	TRBJ2-3	once	TRBD2	CASSTGLAGPSTDTQYF	TGTGCCAGCAGTACGGGACTAGCGGGCCCAAGCACAGATACGCAGTATTTT
TRBV12-1	16	TRBJ1-5	.	.	CASMGMGQDSNQPQHF	TGTGCCAGCATGGGGATGGGACAGGATAGCAATCAGCCCCAGCATTTT
TRBV28	15	TRBJ2-5	.	.	CASRDLLVPQETQYF	TGTGCCAGCAGAGACCTACTAGTTCCCCAAGAGACCCAGTACTTC
TRBV5-4	16	TRBJ2-5	once	TRBD2	CASSLRLAGGRETQYF	TGTGCCAGCAGCTTGAGGCTAGCGGGAGGGCGGGAGACCCAGTACTTC
TRBV10-3	13	TRBJ2-7	.	.	CAIRPPGWSEQYF	TGTGCCATCAGACCGCCGGGGTGGAGCGAGCAGTACTTC
TRBV21-1	18	TRBJ2-1	.	.	CASSKIEGQGTTYNEQFF	TGTGCCAGCAGCAAAATAGAGGGACAGGGCACGACCTACAATGAGCAGTTCTTC
TRBV3-1/TRBV3-2	13	TRBJ2-7	once	.	CASSPLRQAEQYF	TGTGCCAGCAGCCCCCTTCGACAGGCTGAGCAGTACTTC
TRBV19	15	TRBJ2-2	.	.	CASSQGRTNTGELFF	TGTGCCAGTAGCCAGGGGCGGACGAACACCGGGGAGCTGTTTTTT
TRBV11-3	14	TRBJ2-3	.	TRBD1	CASSTGQGTDTQYF	TGTGCCAGCAGCACCGGACAGGGAACAGATACGCAGTATTTT
TRBV11-1	16	TRBJ2-5	.	TRBD2	CASSFRTSGKQETQYF	TGTGCCAGCAGCTTCCGGACTAGCGGGAAACAAGAGACCCAGTACTTC
TRBV6-5	15	TRBJ2-7	once	TRBD2	CASSWGLAATYEQYF	TGTGCCAGCAGTTGGGGACTAGCGGCGACCTACGAGCAGTACTTC
TRBV4-2	16	TRBJ2-2	.	TRBD2	CASSSRLAGGTGELFF	TGTGCCAGCAGCTCCCGACTAGCGGGGGGCACCGGGGAGCTGTTTTTT
TRBV7-2	13	TRBJ1-6	.	TRBD1	CASSSGQGTPIHF	TGTGCCAGCAGCTCCGGACAGGGGACGCCGATCCACTTT
TRBV3-1/TRBV3-2	16	TRBJ2-5	.	TRBD2	CASSHLSGSYQETQYF	TGTGCCAGCAGCCATTTGAGCGGGAGCTACCAAGAGACCCAGTACTTC
TRBV18	15	TRBJ2-5	.	.	CASSPPASFQETQYF	TGTGCCAGCTCACCACCAGCGAGCTTCCAAGAGACCCAGTACTTC
TRBV9	15	TRBJ2-2	.	.	CASSLREQNTGELFF	TGTGCCAGCAGCCTAAGAGAGCAGAACACCGGGGAGCTGTTTTTT
TRBV7-2	15	TRBJ2-3	.	.	CASSLTFRVTDTQYF	TGTGCCAGCAGCTTAACTTTTCGGGTCACAGATACGCAGTATTTT
TRBV6-5	15	TRBJ2-7	.	.	CASSYSGRLTLEQYF	TGTGCCAGCAGTTACTCAGGCAGACTAACCTTGGAGCAGTACTTC
TRBV28	14	TRBJ1-5	.	.	CASRTGSGYQPQHF	TGTGCCAGCAGAACAGGGAGTGGTTATCAGCCCCAGCATTTT
TRBV15	16	TRBJ2-2	.	.	CATSRPSTENTGELFF	TGTGCCACCAGCAGACCCTCGACTGAGAACACCGGGGAGCTGTTTTTT
TRBV7-9	13	TRBJ2-1	.	.	CASSVRQANEQFF	TGTGCCAGCAGCGTCCGACAGGCTAATGAGCAGTTCTTC
TRBV5-4	13	TRBJ2-5	.	.	CASSRQIQETQYF	TGTGCCAGCAGCAGACAAATCCAAGAGACCCAGTACTTC
TRBV6-6	16	TRBJ2-1	.	TRBD1	CASGQGTGGYYNEQFF	TGTGCCAGCGGACAGGGGACAGGGGGGTACTACAATGAGCAGTTCTTC
TRBV7-9	14	TRBJ1-3	.	.	CASSLGGDGNTIYF	TGTGCCAGCAGCTTAGGGGGGGACGGAAACACCATATATTTT
TRBV5-1	12	TRBJ2-5	.	.	CASSLDSETQYF	TGCGCCAGCAGCTTGGATTCGGAGACCCAGTACTTC
TRBV7-2	11	TRBJ2-1	once	.	CASSHSNVGFF	TGTGCCAGCAGCCACAGTAATGTGGGGTTCTTC
TRBV29-1	16	TRBJ2-1	.	TRBD2	CSVRRLAGVVYNEQFF	TGCAGCGTTCGCCGACTAGCGGGAGTCGTCTACAATGAGCAGTTCTTC
TRBV5-6	15	TRBJ2-7	.	TRBD2	CASSQPGLGTYEQYF	TGTGCCAGCAGCCAACCGGGACTAGGGACATACGAGCAGTACTTC
TRBV7-9	14	TRBJ2-7	.	TRBD2	CASSLSLAGGEQYF	TGTGCCAGCAGCTTATCGCTAGCGGGAGGCGAGCAGTACTTC
TRBV30	15	TRBJ1-2	.	TRBD1	CAWSGHRGANYGYTF	TGTGCCTGGAGTGGCCACAGGGGAGCTAACTATGGCTACACCTTC
TRBV15	16	TRBJ2-7	.	TRBD1	CATSRLPRGQGSEQYF	TGTGCCACCAGCAGATTACCAAGGGGACAGGGGTCCGAGCAGTACTTC
TRBV5-1	12	TRBJ2-7	.	.	CASSMDIYEQYF	TGCGCCAGCAGCATGGATATTTACGAGCAGTACTTC
TRBV24-1	16	TRBJ1-5	.	.	CAAKPETDSSYQPQHF	TGTGCCGCAAAACCCGAGACAGACTCAAGCTATCAGCCCCAGCATTTT
TRBV25-1	13	TRBJ2-1	.	TRBD2	CASSESGGRKQFF	TGTGCCAGCAGTGAATCGGGGGGACGGAAGCAGTTCTTC
TRBV28	15	TRBJ2-7	.	.	CASSSPGVSSYEQYF	TGTGCCAGCAGTTCCCCGGGAGTTAGCTCCTACGAGCAGTACTTC
TRBV7-2	14	TRBJ2-4	.	.	CASSLAGQMGIQYF	TGTGCCAGCAGCTTAGCCGGACAGATGGGCATTCAGTACTTC
TRBV19	13	TRBJ2-7	once	.	CASSATSSYEQYF	TGTGCCAGTAGTGCGACTAGCTCCTACGAGCAGTACTTC
TRBV7-2	17	TRBJ2-3	.	TRBD2	CASSIPAGGGGTDTQYF	TGTGCCAGCAGCATCCCAGCAGGCGGGGGGGGCACAGATACGCAGTATTTT
TRBV5-4	15	TRBJ2-1	.	TRBD2	CASMRGRAGVNEQFF	TGTGCCAGCATGAGAGGGAGGGCCGGGGTCAATGAGCAGTTCTTC
TRBV5-4	15	TRBJ2-4	.	TRBD1	CASSRPQDREDIQYF	TGTGCCAGCAGCCGCCCCCAGGACAGGGAGGACATTCAGTACTTC